The 22 T cell receptor beta chains listed next were all sequenced from one sample in a study of CD8 T cells in Susac syndrome. cDNA came from approximately 0.5 to 1 ug RNA primed by random hexamers. TCRdb analysed the immunoSEQ multiplex PCR reads with MiXCR anew, one entry per CDR3 protein. The sample has around 59,000 distinct CDR3 sequences, around nine tenths seen once. The sequenced sample consisted of CD8+ T cells from PBMCs. Source of these receptors: a human donor in good health.

This chain connects TRBV4-1 to TRBJ1-6; possible D gene TRBD1, 5 bases. From germline, CDR1 is MGHRA and CDR2 YSYEKL. The CDR3 sequence is 16 residues long. V lost 1 base and J lost 7, with 14 bases in between. CDR3 DNA sequence: TGCGCCAGCAGCCAAGTGCAGACTGAGGGGAATTCACCCCTCCACTTT. Its protein product is CASSQVQTEGNSPLHF.

CDR3 residues: CASSPGSSRVLEQYF. CDR3 nucleotide sequence: TGTGCCAGCAGCCCCGGGTCTTCCCGCGTTCTCGAGCAGTACTTC. The V gene is TRBV5-6, the J gene TRBJ2-7; D gene ambiguous. The CDR3 length is 15 residues. V lost 4 bases and J 6 bases, leaving 20 bases between the germline ends. CDR1 is SGHDT and CDR2 is YYEEEE in the germline V gene.

The chain recombines TRBV12-5 with TRBJ2-3, with D tentatively TRBD1 or TRBD2 (6 bases each). With 0 bases removed from V and 3 bases from J, the gap between germline ends came to 10 bases. Germline V CDR1 and CDR2: LGHNT, FRNRAP. The CDR3 consists of 15 residues. The CDR3 loop reads CASGLVGGLTDTQYF. For the CDR3, the DNA is TGTGCTAGTGGTTTGGTAGGGGGGCTGACAGATACGCAGTATTTT.

The rearrangement links TRBV3-1 to TRBJ2-7; 8 positions agree with TRBD1. The CDR3 length is 18 residues. CDR1 is LGHDT and CDR2 is YNNKEL in the germline V gene (reference sequence). With V trimmed by 0 bases and J by 5 bases, 15 bases remained unmatched. In DNA, the CDR3 is TGTGCCAGCAGCCAAGATCTGTTCCGGGAACAGGGGGACCACGAGCAGTACTTC. It encodes CASSQDLFREQGDHEQYF.

This chain joins TRBV7-8 and TRBJ2-7, with D unresolved. CDR3 length equals 14 residues. Germline-derived CDR1 and CDR2 are SGHVS and FQNEAQ. V was trimmed by 1 base and J by 2 bases, leaving 9 bases between them. The CDR3 sequence is CASSLGAGAYEQYF. CDR3 DNA: TGTGCCAGCAGCTTAGGGGCAGGAGCCTACGAGCAGTACTTC.

The rearrangement uses TRBV4-3 and TRBJ2-7; 7 bases are a match to TRBD2. Trimming cost V 1 base and J 3 bases; bases outside gene matches: 3. CDR3 length: 14 amino acids. CDR1 is LGHNA, CDR2 YSLEER, per germline. CDR3 in amino acids: CASSQVGDYYEQYF. The CDR3, as DNA: TGCGCCAGCAGCCAAGTAGGGGACTACTACGAGCAGTACTTC.

The V gene is TRBV7-9, the J gene TRBJ2-3; 14 nucleotides align to TRBD2. The ends lost 3 bases at V and 2 bases at J; junction bases unmatched: 7. Looked up from germline, CDR1 is SEHNR and CDR2 is FQNEAQ (reference sequence). The CDR3 has 18 residues. As DNA, the CDR3 is TGTGCCAGCAGCTTTTCGACTAGCGGGGGGGACTTCACAGATACGCAGTATTTT. It yields the protein CASSFSTSGGDFTDTQYF.

This clonotype was detected a few times. The chain carries TRBV13 and TRBJ2-7; the D is unclear. The CDR3 is 13 amino acids. V lost 4 bases, J lost 1 base, and 8 bases lay in between. In germline, CDR1 is PRHDT, CDR2 FYEKMQ (reference sequence). The CDR3 spells CASSSQESYEQYF. CDR3 sequence (DNA): TGTGCCAGCAGCTCCCAAGAATCCTACGAGCAGTACTTC.

The rearrangement joins TRBV7-3 to TRBJ1-1, with unresolved D. Germline loops: CDR1 SGHTA, CDR2 FQGTGA. V shed 5 bases and J shed 5 bases, with 12 bases lying between them. The CDR3 has 13 residues. CDR3 coding DNA: TGTGCCAGCAGCCTAAACGTCGGGACTGAAGCTTTCTTT. Encoded protein: CASSLNVGTEAFF.

The chain has TRBV6-5 and TRBJ1-3, with D uncertain. Germline loops: CDR1 MNHEY, CDR2 SVGAGI. The CDR3 is made up of 14 amino acids. The V gene lost 0 bases and the J gene lost 2 bases, with 5 bases spanning the gap. CDR3 residues: CASSYSGTGNTIYF. As DNA, the CDR3 is TGTGCCAGCAGTTACTCTGGGACTGGAAACACCATATATTTT.

Only a few counts were recorded for this clonotype. The V call is TRBV4-2, the J call TRBJ1-6, with unresolved D. V dropped 3 bases and J dropped 8 bases, with 11 bases sitting between them. Germline loops: CDR1 LGHNA, CDR2 YNFKEQ. CDR3 length equals 14 residues. The DNA for the CDR3 is TGTGCCAGCAGCCATGAGGGAGCCGATTCACCCCTCCACTTT. Translated, it gives CASSHEGADSPLHF.

The rearrangement links TRBV7-9 to TRBJ1-1, with 8 bases aligning to TRBD1. With 6 bases clipped from V and 4 bases from J, the junction kept 7 bases outside the gene matches. The CDR3 runs to 14 residues. The germline CDR1 and CDR2 sequences are SEHNR and FQNEAQ (reference sequence). This chain's CDR3 is CASSAGGSSTEAFF. Here the CDR3 DNA reads TGTGCCAGCAGTGCAGGGGGCTCTAGCACTGAAGCTTTCTTT.

The rearrangement uses TRBV14 and TRBJ2-1, with 10 bases that match TRBD2. Losses at the gene ends were 4 bases for V and 2 bases for J; bases not matched to a gene: 5. CDR1 SGHDN and CDR2 FVKESK come from the germline V gene. The length of the CDR3 is 16 residues. The chain's CDR3 is CASSLIAGGAYNEQFF. In DNA, the CDR3 is TGTGCCAGCAGCCTAATAGCGGGGGGCGCCTACAATGAGCAGTTCTTC.

The chain has TRBV6-6 and TRBJ2-7; perhaps TRBD1 as D (6 bases). Trimming pared 0 bases from V and 2 bases from J, leaving 11 bases between. The CDR3 extends over 15 amino acids. Germline V gene lookup returns CDR1 MNHNY and CDR2 SVGAGI (reference sequence). In nucleotides, the CDR3 is TGTGCCAGCAGTTACTCGAACAGGGAAACCTACGAGCAGTACTTC. It translates to CASSYSNRETYEQYF.

This clonotype was observed once. This chain connects TRBV9 to TRBJ1-2; 8 bases align to TRBD1. There are 11 residues in the CDR3. The germline V gene has CDR1 SGDLS and CDR2 YYNGEE. V gave up 7 bases and J gave up 6 bases; unmatched junction bases: 2. The CDR3 here is CASRTGNGYTF. The CDR3 DNA follows: TGTGCCAGCCGGACAGGGAATGGCTACACCTTC.

The rearrangement links TRBV4-1 to TRBJ1-5; the D gene is possibly TRBD1 (5 bases). Trimming left V 1 base short and J 6 bases short, with 10 bases between. This CDR3 has 14 residues. Per germline, CDR1 MGHRA and CDR2 YSYEKL. CDR3: CASSQAGTGQPQHF. CDR3 bases: TGCGCCAGCAGCCAAGCAGGGACCGGTCAGCCCCAGCATTTT.

The rearrangement links TRBV7-9 to TRBJ2-1, with TRBD2 as a possible D gene (5 bases). V was trimmed by 0 bases and J by 7 bases, leaving 13 bases between them. CDR3 length: 15 amino acids. The germline V gene has CDR1 SEHNR and CDR2 FQNEAQ (reference sequence). CDR3 in amino acids: CASSLAYGESNEQFF. The CDR3, as DNA: TGTGCCAGCAGCTTAGCCTACGGGGAGAGTAATGAGCAGTTCTTC.

The chain has TRBV5-4 and TRBJ2-3, with 8 bases matching TRBD1. V shed 5 bases and J 0 bases; nucleotides not matched to a gene: 2. Germline V CDR1 and CDR2: SGHNT, YYREEE (reference sequence). The CDR3 has 14 residues. CDR3 protein: CASRRQGSTDTQYF. The CDR3 DNA is TGTGCCAGCAGACGACAGGGGAGCACAGATACGCAGTATTTT.

The chain carries TRBV5-6 and TRBJ2-7, with D maybe TRBD2 (6 bases). CDR1 is SGHDT, CDR2 YYEEEE, per germline. Trimming stripped 0 bases from V and 0 bases from J, with 7 bases between. The CDR3 covers 14 residues. CDR3 DNA sequence: TGTGCCAGCAGCTTGGTCGGGAGCTCCTACGAGCAGTACTTC. Translation: CASSLVGSSYEQYF.

The J gene is TRBJ2-3, the V gene TRBV12-3 or TRBV12-4; 7 positions match TRBD2. V gave up 6 bases and J gave up 7 bases; unmatched junction bases: 7. The CDR3 consists of 13 residues. In DNA, the CDR3 is TGTGCCAGCAGCTATGGACTAGTTCATACGCAGTATTTT. It codes for CASSYGLVHTQYF.

The chain employs TRBV20-1 and TRBJ2-7, with 7 bases that match TRBD1. The CDR3 extends over 16 amino acids. CDR1 is DFQATT and CDR2 is SNEGSKA in the germline V gene (reference sequence). V shed 3 bases and J 0 bases; nucleotides not matched to a gene: 11. The CDR3 bases are TGCAGTGCTAGTCCTTGGCCAGGGGGACACTCCTACGAGCAGTACTTC. This codes for CSASPWPGGHSYEQYF.

The chain joins TRBV4-3 to TRBJ2-3; possible D gene TRBD1, 5 bases. V lost 4 bases and J lost 1, with 9 bases in between. CDR1 LGHNA and CDR2 YSLEER come from the germline V gene. The length of the CDR3 is 14 residues. The CDR3 spells CASSRLTGTDTQYF. The CDR3 DNA reads as TGCGCCAGCAGCCGCCTGACAGGCACAGATACGCAGTATTTT.